Sequencing of this TCR beta chain was carried out in a study of OX40 agonist ivuxolimab in advanced cancers. About the research overall: Ivuxolimab, an antibody that agonizes OX40 (CD134), was administered to the patients. Dose-escalation cases comprised hepatocellular carcinoma, melanoma, renal cell or head and neck cancer. Findings and caveats of the study: Expanded clones tended on average to be more numerous among CD8+ T cells than CD4+.

At cycle 4 day 1, cycle 7 day 1, and baseline, blood was sampled. The length of the CDR3 is 12 residues. Germline V CDR1 and CDR2: SEHNR, FQNEAQ (reference sequence). With 1 base removed from V and 8 bases from J, the gap between germline ends came to 8 bases. Sequencing used immunoSEQ multiplex PCR; TCRdb keeps in-frame clones, though not all of them. The table has over 15,000 clones, roughly four fifths seen once; the top ten hold around 15%. Comments on this clone: Its target is not known.

The sample was CD4+ or CD8+ T cells sorted from blood, taken in a trial of the OX40 agonist ivuxolimab. This TCR derives from an adult with an advanced solid tumor such as melanoma, head and neck, liver or kidney cancer. This chain links TRBV7-9 with TRBJ1-1; tentative D call: TRBD1 (6 bases). The CDR3 is CASSLVGGEAFF. The CDR3 region has the DNA TGTGCCAGCAGCTTAGTAGGGGGGGAAGCTTTCTTT.